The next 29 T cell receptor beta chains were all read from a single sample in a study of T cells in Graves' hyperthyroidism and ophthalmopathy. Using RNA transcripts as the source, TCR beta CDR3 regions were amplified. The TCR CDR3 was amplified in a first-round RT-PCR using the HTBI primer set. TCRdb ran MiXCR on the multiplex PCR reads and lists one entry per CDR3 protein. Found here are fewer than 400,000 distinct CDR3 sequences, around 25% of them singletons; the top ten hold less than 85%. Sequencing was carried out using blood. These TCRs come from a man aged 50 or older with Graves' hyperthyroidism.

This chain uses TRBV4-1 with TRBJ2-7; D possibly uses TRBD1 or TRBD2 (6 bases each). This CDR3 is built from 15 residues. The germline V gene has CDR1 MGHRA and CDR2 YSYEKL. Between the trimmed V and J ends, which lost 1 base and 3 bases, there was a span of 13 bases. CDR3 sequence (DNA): TGCGCCAGCAGCCAAGGTCGAGGGGGGAGCTACGAGCAGTACTTC. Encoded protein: CASSQGRGGSYEQYF.

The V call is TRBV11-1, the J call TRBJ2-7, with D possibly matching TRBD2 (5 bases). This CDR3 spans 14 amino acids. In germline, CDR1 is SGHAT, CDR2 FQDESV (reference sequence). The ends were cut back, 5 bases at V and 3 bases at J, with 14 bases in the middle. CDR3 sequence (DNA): TGTGCCAGCAGCCCGCAACTAGGAAACTACGAGCAGTACTTC. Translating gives CASSPQLGNYEQYF.

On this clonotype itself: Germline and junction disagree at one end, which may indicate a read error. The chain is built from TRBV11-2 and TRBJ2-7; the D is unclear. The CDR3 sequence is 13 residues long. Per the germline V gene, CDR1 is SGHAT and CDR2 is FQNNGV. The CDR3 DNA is TGTGCCGGCAGCTTAGATCCGGTTTCCGAGCAGTACTTC. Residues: CAGSLDPVSEQYF.

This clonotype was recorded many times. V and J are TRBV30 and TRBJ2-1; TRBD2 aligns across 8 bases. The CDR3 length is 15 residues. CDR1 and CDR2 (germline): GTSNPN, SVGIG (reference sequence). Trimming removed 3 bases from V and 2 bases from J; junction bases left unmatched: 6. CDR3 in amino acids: CAWRLTSGTYNEQFF. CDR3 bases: TGTGCCTGGAGACTTACTAGCGGTACCTACAATGAGCAGTTCTTC.

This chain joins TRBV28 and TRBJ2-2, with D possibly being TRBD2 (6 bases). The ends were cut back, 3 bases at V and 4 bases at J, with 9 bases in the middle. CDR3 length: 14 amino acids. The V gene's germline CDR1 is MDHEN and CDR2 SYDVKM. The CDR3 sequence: CASSFTGVTGELFF. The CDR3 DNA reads TGTGCCAGCAGTTTTACGGGAGTCACCGGGGAGCTGTTTTTT.

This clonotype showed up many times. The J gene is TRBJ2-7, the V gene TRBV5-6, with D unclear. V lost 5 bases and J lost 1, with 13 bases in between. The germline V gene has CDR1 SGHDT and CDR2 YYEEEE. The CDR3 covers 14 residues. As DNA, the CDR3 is TGTGCCAGCAGTCATCGACGCGTTTCCTACGAGCAGTACTTC. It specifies CASSHRRVSYEQYF.

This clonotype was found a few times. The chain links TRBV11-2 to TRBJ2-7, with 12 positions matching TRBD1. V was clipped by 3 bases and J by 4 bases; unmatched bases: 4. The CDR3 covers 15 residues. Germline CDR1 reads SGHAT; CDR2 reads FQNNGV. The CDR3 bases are TGTGCCAGCAGCTTTGGGACAGGGGGCGGATACGAGCAGTACTTC. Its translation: CASSFGTGGGYEQYF.

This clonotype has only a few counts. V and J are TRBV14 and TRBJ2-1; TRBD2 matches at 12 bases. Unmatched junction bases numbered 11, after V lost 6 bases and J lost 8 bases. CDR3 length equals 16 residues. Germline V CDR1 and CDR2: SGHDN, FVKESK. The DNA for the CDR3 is TGTGCCAGCAGAGCCACTCTAGCGGGAGGGCTCCATGAGCAGTTCTTC. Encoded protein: CASRATLAGGLHEQFF.

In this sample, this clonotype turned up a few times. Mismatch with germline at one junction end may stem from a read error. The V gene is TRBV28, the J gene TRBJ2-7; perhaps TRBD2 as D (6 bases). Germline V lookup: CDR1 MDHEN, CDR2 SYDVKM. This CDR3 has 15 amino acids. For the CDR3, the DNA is TGTGCCAGCAGTTTGACGGGTGGCGGGGTTTACGAGCGGTACTTC. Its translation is CASSLTGGGVYERYF.

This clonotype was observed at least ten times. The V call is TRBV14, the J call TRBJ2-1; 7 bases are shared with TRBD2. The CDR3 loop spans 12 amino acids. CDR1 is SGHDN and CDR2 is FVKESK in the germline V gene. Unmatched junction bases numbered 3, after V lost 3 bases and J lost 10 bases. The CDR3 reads CASSQGGDEQFF. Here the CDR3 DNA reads TGTGCCAGCAGCCAGGGGGGGGACGAGCAGTTCTTC.

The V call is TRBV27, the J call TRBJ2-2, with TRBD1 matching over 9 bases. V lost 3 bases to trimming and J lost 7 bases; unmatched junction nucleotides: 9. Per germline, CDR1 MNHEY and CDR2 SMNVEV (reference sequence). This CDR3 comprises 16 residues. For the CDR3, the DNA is TGTGCCAGCAGTTTGTCCGGGACAGGGTTTGGCGGGGAGCTGTTTTTT. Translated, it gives CASSLSGTGFGGELFF.

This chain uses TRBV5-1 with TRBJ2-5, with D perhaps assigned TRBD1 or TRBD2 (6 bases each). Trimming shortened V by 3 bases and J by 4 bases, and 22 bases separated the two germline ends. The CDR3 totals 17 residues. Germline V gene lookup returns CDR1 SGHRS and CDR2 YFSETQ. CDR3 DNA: TGCGCCAGCAGCTGGGGGGCCGGGACACCGACCCGAGAGACCCAGTACTTC. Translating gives CASSWGAGTPTRETQYF.

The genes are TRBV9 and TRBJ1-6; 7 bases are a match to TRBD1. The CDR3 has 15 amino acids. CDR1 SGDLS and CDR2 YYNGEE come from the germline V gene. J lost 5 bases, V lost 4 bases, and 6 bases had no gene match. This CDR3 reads CASSREGTDNSPLHF. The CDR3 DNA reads TGTGCCAGCAGCCGAGAGGGGACAGATAATTCACCCCTCCACTTT. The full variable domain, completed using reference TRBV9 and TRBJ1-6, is DSGVTQTPKHLITATGQRVTLRCSPRSGDLSVYWYQQSLDQGLQFLIQYYNGEERAKGNILERFSAQQFPDLHSELNLSSLELGDSALYFCASSREGTDNSPLHFGNGTRLTVT.

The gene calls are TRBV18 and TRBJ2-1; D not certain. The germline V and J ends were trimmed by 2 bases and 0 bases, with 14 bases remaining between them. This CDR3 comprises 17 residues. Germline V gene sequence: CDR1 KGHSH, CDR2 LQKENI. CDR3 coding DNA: TGTGCCAGCTCACCAAGGCAGTTCCAAAGCTCCTACAATGAGCAGTTCTTC. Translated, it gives CASSPRQFQSSYNEQFF.

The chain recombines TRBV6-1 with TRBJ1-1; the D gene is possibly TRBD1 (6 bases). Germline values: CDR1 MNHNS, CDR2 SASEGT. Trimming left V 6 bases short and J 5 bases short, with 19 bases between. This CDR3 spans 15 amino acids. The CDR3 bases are TGTGCCAGCAGACCCTCTGGGGGGGCGGTAACTGAAGCTTTCTTT. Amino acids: CASRPSGGAVTEAFF.

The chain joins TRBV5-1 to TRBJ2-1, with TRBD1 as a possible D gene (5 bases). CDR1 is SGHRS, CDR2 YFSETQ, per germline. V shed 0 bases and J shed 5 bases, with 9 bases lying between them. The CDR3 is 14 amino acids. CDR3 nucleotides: TGCGCCAGCAGCTTGGCCAGGGCCGACAATGAGCAGTTCTTC. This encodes CASSLARADNEQFF.

As DNA, the CDR3 is TGTGCCAGCAGCCCAGGGGGTGGGGGCAATCAGCCCCAGCATTTT. It yields the protein CASSPGGGGNQPQHF. The rearrangement uses TRBV5-6 and TRBJ1-5, with TRBD1 identical over 7 bases. From germline, CDR1 is SGHDT and CDR2 YYEEEE. This CDR3 is 15 amino acids long. The V gene end was trimmed by 4 bases and the J gene end by 2 bases; junction bases not matched to a gene: 6.

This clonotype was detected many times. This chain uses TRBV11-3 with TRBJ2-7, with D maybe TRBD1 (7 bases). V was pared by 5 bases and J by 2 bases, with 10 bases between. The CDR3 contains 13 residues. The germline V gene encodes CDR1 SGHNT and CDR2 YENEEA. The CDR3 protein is CASSRRGAYEQYF. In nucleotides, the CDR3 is TGTGCCAGCAGCCGCAGGGGGGCCTACGAGCAGTACTTC.

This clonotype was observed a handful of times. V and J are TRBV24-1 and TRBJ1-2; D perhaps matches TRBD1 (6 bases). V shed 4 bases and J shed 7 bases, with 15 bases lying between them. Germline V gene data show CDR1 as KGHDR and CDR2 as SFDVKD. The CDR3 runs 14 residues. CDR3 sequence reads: CATSDGPGAGGYTF. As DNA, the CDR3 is TGTGCCACCAGTGACGGCCCGGGGGCAGGTGGCTACACCTTC.

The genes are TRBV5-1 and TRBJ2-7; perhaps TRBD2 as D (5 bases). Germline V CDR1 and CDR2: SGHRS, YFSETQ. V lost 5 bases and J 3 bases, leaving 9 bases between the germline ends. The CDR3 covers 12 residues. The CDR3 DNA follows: TGCGCCAGCAGATGGGGAGACTACGAGCAGTACTTC. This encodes CASRWGDYEQYF.

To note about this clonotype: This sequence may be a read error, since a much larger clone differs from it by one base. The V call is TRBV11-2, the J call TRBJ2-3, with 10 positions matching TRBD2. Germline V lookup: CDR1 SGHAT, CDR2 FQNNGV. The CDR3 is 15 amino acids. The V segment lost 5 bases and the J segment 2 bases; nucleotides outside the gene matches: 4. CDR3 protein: CASSVLAGATDTQYF. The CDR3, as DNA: TGTGCCAGCAGCGTCCTAGCGGGAGCCACAGATACGCAGTATTTT.

Written as DNA, the CDR3 is TGTGCCACCAGTGGCCGACGTCTAGGGGGCTACACCTTC. Its translation is CATSGRRLGGYTF. The J gene is TRBJ1-2, the V gene TRBV24-1; D not certain. CDR3 length equals 13 residues. V was trimmed by 5 bases and J by 8 bases, leaving 14 bases between them. Germline V gene lookup returns CDR1 KGHDR and CDR2 SFDVKD.

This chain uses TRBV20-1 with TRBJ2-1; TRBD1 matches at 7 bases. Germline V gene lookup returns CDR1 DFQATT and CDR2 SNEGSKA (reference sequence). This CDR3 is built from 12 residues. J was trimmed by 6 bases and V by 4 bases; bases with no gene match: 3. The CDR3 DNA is TGCAGTGCTACCGGACAGGCCAATGAGCAGTTCTTC. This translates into CSATGQANEQFF.

CDR3 sequence: CSVAGGGGTDTQYF. The CDR3 region has the DNA TGCAGCGTTGCCGGGGGCGGGGGAACAGATACGCAGTATTTT. The rearrangement uses TRBV29-1 and TRBJ2-3; D perhaps matches TRBD2 (7 bases). The CDR3 has 14 amino acids. The germline V gene has CDR1 SQVTM and CDR2 ANQGSEA. V was clipped by 4 bases and J by 3 bases, with 14 bases between them.

The CDR3 DNA sequence: TGTGCCAGCAGAATTTTGGAGACTAGCGGGAGATATGAGCAGTTCTTC. Translation: CASRILETSGRYEQFF. The J gene is TRBJ2-1, the V gene TRBV28; 12 bases are a match to TRBD2. CDR3 size: 16 residues. Germline values: CDR1 MDHEN, CDR2 SYDVKM. V shed 6 bases and J 8 bases; nucleotides not matched to a gene: 11.

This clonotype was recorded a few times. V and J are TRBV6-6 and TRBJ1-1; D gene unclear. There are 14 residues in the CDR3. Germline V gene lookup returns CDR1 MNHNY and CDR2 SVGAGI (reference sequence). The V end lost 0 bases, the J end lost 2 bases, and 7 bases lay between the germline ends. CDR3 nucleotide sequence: TGTGCCAGCAGTTACTCGACGTTTAACACTGAAGCTTTCTTT. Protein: CASSYSTFNTEAFF.

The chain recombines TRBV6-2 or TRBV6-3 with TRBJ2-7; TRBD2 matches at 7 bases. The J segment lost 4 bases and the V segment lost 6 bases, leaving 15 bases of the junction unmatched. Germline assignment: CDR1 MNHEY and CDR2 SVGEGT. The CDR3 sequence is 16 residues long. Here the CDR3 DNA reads TGTGCCAGCAGGCGCGGAACGGGAGGAGGAGTTTACGAGCAGTACTTC. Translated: CASRRGTGGGVYEQYF.

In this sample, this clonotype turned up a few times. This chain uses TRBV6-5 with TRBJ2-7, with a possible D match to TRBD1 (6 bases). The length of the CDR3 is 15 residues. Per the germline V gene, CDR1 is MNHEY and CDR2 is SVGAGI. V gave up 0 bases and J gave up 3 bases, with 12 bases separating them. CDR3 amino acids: CASSYSQGVVYEQYF. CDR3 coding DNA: TGTGCCAGCAGTTACTCACAGGGTGTAGTCTACGAGCAGTACTTC.

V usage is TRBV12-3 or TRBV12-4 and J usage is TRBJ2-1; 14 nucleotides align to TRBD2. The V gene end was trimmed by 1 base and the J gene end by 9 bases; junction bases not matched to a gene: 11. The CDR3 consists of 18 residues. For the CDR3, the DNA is TGTGCCAGCAGTTTAGGGGGGGGACTAGCGGGAGAAGTAGGTGAGCAGTTCTTC. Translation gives CASSLGGGLAGEVGEQFF.